The 14 T cell receptor beta chains listed next were all sequenced from one sample in a study of T cell repertoires in cytomegalovirus infection. A single record per CDR3 protein comes from TCRdb applying MiXCR to the reads. The sample yields about 830,000 distinct CDR3 sequences, roughly 33% seen once. These receptors are not linked to any known antigen. Sequenced here: cultured CD8+ T cells from PBMCs, sampled from culture after CMV antigen stimulation. These receptors were collected from a human donor in good health (CMV status not recorded). Some clones in this sample may be carry-over from other donors' samples.

The chain carries TRBV4-1 and TRBJ1-1; tentatively, D is TRBD1 (5 bases). Deletions cut 2 bases from V and 4 bases from J, with 14 bases between. The CDR3 is 15 residues long. From germline, CDR1 is MGHRA and CDR2 YSYEKL. The CDR3 DNA reads as TGCGCCAGCAGCCAACCGCGGGGGATGAGCACTGAAGCTTTCTTT. Amino acids: CASSQPRGMSTEAFF.

V usage is TRBV29-1 and J usage is TRBJ2-2; D is undetermined. The CDR3 runs to 13 residues. Trimming cost V 7 bases and J 6 bases, with 15 bases left between them. Germline CDR1 SQVTM, CDR2 ANQGSEA. CDR3 protein: CSGYSIGSGELFF. For the CDR3, the DNA is TGCAGCGGATACAGCATTGGCTCCGGGGAGCTGTTTTTT.

This clonotype has just a few counts. This chain joins TRBV19 and TRBJ2-7; 9 bases align to TRBD1. The CDR3 loop spans 15 amino acids. With 6 bases clipped from V and 3 bases from J, the junction kept 9 bases outside the gene matches. Germline V gives CDR1 LNHDA, CDR2 SQIVND (reference sequence). CDR3 amino acids: CASSWSGQGNYEQYF. DNA for the CDR3: TGTGCCAGTAGCTGGTCGGGACAGGGAAACTACGAGCAGTACTTC. Using reference TRBV19 and TRBJ2-7 for the parts outside the CDR3, the full variable domain is DGGITQSPKYLFRKEGQNVTLSCEQNLNHDAMYWYRQDPGQGLRLIYYSQIVNDFQKGDIAEGYSVSREKKESFPLTVTSAQKNPTAFYLCASSWSGQGNYEQYFGPGTRLTVT.

This clonotype was detected only a few times. The chain uses TRBV4-3 and TRBJ1-1; D is ambiguous. V gave up 4 bases and J gave up 2 bases, with 14 bases separating them. Germline CDR1 LGHNA, CDR2 YSLEER. This CDR3 has 15 amino acids. CDR3 nucleotides: TGCGCCAGCAGCCTCCTCGGGGAGTTTAACACTGAAGCTTTCTTT. It is translated as CASSLLGEFNTEAFF.

This clonotype was seen only a few times. This rearrangement joins TRBV11-2 to TRBJ1-3; D perhaps matches TRBD1 (6 bases). CDR1 and CDR2 (germline): SGHAT, FQNNGV. The V end lost 5 bases, the J end lost 0 bases, and 20 bases lay between the germline ends. The length of the CDR3 is 18 residues. The CDR3 here is CASSPWTAEPNSGNTIYF. The CDR3 nucleotides are TGTGCCAGCAGCCCCTGGACAGCGGAACCGAACTCTGGAAACACCATATATTTT.

This sequence joins TRBV19 and TRBJ1-4, with D perhaps TRBD1 (5 bases). Trimming removed 10 bases at V and 8 bases at J, with 23 bases between. This CDR3 is 15 amino acids long. CDR1 is LNHDA and CDR2 is SQIVND in the germline V gene (reference sequence). The DNA for the CDR3 is TGTGCCACCTCCGCAACTTCCAGGACACCCGAAAAACTGTTTTTT. As protein: CATSATSRTPEKLFF.

The V and J genes are TRBV7-9 and TRBJ1-6; D is unresolved. Per germline, CDR1 SEHNR and CDR2 FQNEAQ (reference sequence). The length of the CDR3 is 16 residues. The V end was cut by 4 bases, the J end by 9 bases, with 19 bases between. CDR3 sequence reads: CASSSDDMARSSPLHF. The CDR3 DNA sequence: TGTGCCAGCAGCTCAGATGACATGGCACGTAGTTCACCCCTCCACTTT.

The V gene is TRBV5-6, the J gene TRBJ2-7, with D unresolved. Germline V gives CDR1 SGHDT, CDR2 YYEEEE. The V end lost 4 bases, the J end lost 5 bases, and 16 bases lay between the germline ends. This CDR3 has 14 residues. The CDR3 sequence: CASSDYRDLDEQYF. CDR3 nucleotide sequence: TGTGCCAGCAGCGATTACAGAGACCTGGACGAGCAGTACTTC.

This clonotype was recorded a few times. The chain recombines TRBV10-3 with TRBJ2-3; TRBD1 matches at 10 bases. There are 15 residues in the CDR3. Germline CDR1 ENHRY, CDR2 SYGVKD. The trim removed 8 bases at V and 3 bases at J, leaving 8 bases unmatched. The CDR3 loop reads CAIQLGQGWTDTQYF. CDR3 sequence (DNA): TGTGCCATCCAGCTGGGACAGGGGTGGACAGATACGCAGTATTTT.

This clonotype showed up many times. The genes are TRBV7-6 and TRBJ1-1; 7 bases are shared with TRBD1. In germline, CDR1 is SGHVS, CDR2 FNYEAQ. With 2 bases clipped from V and 6 bases from J, the junction kept 6 bases outside the gene matches. The CDR3 contains 14 residues. In DNA form, the CDR3 reads TGTGCCAGCAGCTTACTTGGACAGGTGGCTGAAGCTTTCTTT. Encoded protein: CASSLLGQVAEAFF.

This clonotype has ten or more counts. The V and J genes are TRBV7-8 and TRBJ2-3; no reliable D call. The CDR3 spans 16 residues. V shed 3 bases and J shed 0 bases, with 13 bases lying between them. Germline V lookup: CDR1 SGHVS, CDR2 FQNEAQ. This chain's CDR3 is CASSFPGRRSTDTQYF. The CDR3 coding sequence is TGTGCCAGCAGCTTCCCGGGCCGCAGAAGCACAGATACGCAGTATTTT.

The chain joins TRBV6-6 to TRBJ1-5; TRBD1 is a possible D gene (5 bases). The germline V gene has CDR1 MNHNY and CDR2 SVGAGI (reference sequence). CDR3 length: 15 residues. Trimming removed 2 bases at V and 4 bases at J, with 12 bases between. CDR3 sequence reads: CASSYGDLRNQPQHF. CDR3 DNA sequence: TGTGCCAGCAGTTACGGGGACCTACGAAATCAGCCCCAGCATTTT.

The gene calls are TRBV29-1 and TRBJ1-2; 7 nucleotides match TRBD1. The V segment lost 7 bases and the J segment 1 base; nucleotides outside the gene matches: 6. The length of the CDR3 is 13 residues. Germline loops: CDR1 SQVTM, CDR2 ANQGSEA. The CDR3 DNA reads TGCAGCGCCGCGGACAGGATTAACTATGGCTACACCTTC. Its protein is CSAADRINYGYTF.

Many counts were recorded for this clonotype. The chain recombines TRBV7-6 with TRBJ2-2, with a tentative D call TRBD2 (6 bases). V lost 4 bases to trimming and J lost 5 bases, with 14 bases between them. Germline CDR1 SGHVS, CDR2 FNYEAQ. The CDR3 spans 15 residues. CDR3 DNA sequence: TGTGCCAGCAGCTCCGACGGAGGGTGGACCGGGGAGCTGTTTTTT. Its protein product is CASSSDGGWTGELFF.